The present entry profiles one TCR beta chain with its context. Its antigen remains unidentified. Nothing much larger sits one base from this clone, and base qualities are not available. The entry originates in a study of blood T cell repertoires in COVID-19 (dated by TCRdb to 2018 to 2020). Regarding the complete study: Samples covering the acute and convalescent phases of COVID-19 were provided by collaborators in the United States, Italy and Spain. The material from the prospective study consisted of cDNA or gDNA derived from T cells, B-cell-depleted T cells, or PBMCs. Deeply sampled blood TCRbeta repertoires from subjects exposed to, actively infected with, or recovered from COVID-19 were included in the dataset. The repertoires were released in a freely available public database meant as a resource for research on the immune response to SARS-CoV-2. The samples were drawn from two sources: the first 160 participants of the ongoing ImmuneRACE study, and 1,200 or so subjects contributed by 6 global collaborators. Nearly every sample came with metadata listing a de-identified subject ID, COVID-19 status, age in years and sex. Where available, HLA class I and class II types were obtained from metadata supplied by the sample provider rather than from assay-based typing.

TCRbeta CDR3 regions were amplified from genomic DNA by means of the immunoSEQ Assay, a bias-controlled multiplex PCR. Per the source publication's procedure: Within the assay, amplification of reference gene primers was used to estimate how many nucleated cells each sample contained. Sequence reads were collapsed and filtered to measure the absolute abundance of every unique TCRbeta CDR3 rearrangement. Productive Simpson clonality was computed per sample as the square root of Simpson's diversity index over productive rearrangements. The immuneACCESS repertoire file appears here via TCRdb, limited to in-frame rearrangements. These files lack a portion of the clones; in checked studies, under half of the deficit traces to unresolved V genes, and the cause of the others is not known. V, J and clone size were drawn from that table, and D and trimming were deduced from the DNA. The table for this sample lists 200,000 to 250,000 clones; around nine tenths of them were counted only once. Approximately 0.8% of the sample lies in the top ten.

V is shortened by 2 bases, J by 1 base, and the region joining them spans 12 bases. From its cysteine to its phenylalanine, the CDR3 spans 15 amino acids. Of the read, only the CDR3 DNA is kept; its 45 bases are in frame from base 1. For CDR1 and CDR2, the germline V gene lists SGHRS and YFSETQ. One collaborating source in Seattle enrolled patients during active infection and followed them longitudinally through the course of disease. Each collaborating institution followed its own protocols to collect whole blood in K2EDTA tubes. For TCRbeta analysis, collaborators shipped samples as frozen whole blood, isolated PBMCs, or DNA extracted from either of those sample types. Paper-wide results and their limitations: How much clinical and demographic metadata was included differed by source and by participant, and the metadata was provided uncurated.

Recombination joined TRBV5-1 with TRBJ2-5; there is no confident call for the D gene. The specimen was peripheral blood. This sequence was found in a man under 40 with COVID-19, enrolled during active disease. The nucleotide sequence reads as follows: TGCGCCAGCAGCTTCGGTCTAGTACCCCAAGAGACCCAGTACTTC. This yields the protein CASSFGLVPQETQYF.